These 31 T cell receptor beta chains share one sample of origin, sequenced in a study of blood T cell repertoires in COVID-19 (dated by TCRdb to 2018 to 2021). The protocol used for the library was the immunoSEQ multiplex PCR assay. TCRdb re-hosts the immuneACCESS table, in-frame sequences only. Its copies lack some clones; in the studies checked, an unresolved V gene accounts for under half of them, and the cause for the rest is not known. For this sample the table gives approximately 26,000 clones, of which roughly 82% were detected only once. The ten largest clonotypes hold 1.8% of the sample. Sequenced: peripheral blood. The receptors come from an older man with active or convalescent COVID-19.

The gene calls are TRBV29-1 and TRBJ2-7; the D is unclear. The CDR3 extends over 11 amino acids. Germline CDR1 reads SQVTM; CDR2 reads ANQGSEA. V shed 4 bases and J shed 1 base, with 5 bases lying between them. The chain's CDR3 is CSVVESYEQYF. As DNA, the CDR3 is TGCAGCGTTGTGGAGTCCTACGAGCAGTACTTC.

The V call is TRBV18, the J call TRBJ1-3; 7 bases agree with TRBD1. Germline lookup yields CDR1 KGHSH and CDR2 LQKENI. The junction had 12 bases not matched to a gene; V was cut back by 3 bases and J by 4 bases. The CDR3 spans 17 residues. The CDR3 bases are TGTGCCAGCTCACCGGGGGACAGTACCCTCATAGGAAACACCATATATTTT. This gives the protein CASSPGDSTLIGNTIYF.

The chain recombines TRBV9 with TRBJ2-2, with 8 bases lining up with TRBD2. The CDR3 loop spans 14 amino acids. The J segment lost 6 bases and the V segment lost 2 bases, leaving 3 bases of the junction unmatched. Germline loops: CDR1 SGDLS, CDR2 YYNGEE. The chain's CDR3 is CASSVLREAGELFF. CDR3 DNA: TGTGCCAGCAGCGTCCTGCGGGAGGCCGGGGAGCTGTTTTTT.

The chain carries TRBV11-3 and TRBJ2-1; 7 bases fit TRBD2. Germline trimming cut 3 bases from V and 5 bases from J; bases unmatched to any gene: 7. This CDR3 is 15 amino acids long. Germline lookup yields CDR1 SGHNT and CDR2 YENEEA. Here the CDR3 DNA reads TGTGCCAGCAGCTTGAGAGCGGGGACTAACAATGAGCAGTTCTTC. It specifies CASSLRAGTNNEQFF.

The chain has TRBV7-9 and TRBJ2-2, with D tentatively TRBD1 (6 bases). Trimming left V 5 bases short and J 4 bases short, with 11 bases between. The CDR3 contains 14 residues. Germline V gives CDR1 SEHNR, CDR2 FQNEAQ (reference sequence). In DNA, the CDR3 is TGTGCCAGCAGCCCCCAGGGGTCCACCGGGGAGCTGTTTTTT. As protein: CASSPQGSTGELFF.

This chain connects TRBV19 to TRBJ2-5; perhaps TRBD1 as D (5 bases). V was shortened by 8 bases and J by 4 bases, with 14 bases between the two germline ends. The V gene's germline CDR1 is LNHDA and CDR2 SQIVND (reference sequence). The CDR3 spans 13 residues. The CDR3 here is CASQDRLVETQYF. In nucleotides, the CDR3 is TGTGCCAGTCAAGACAGATTGGTAGAGACCCAGTACTTC. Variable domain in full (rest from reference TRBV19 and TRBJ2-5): DGGITQSPKYLFRKEGQNVTLSCEQNLNHDAMYWYRQDPGQGLRLIYYSQIVNDFQKGDIAEGYSVSREKKESFPLTVTSAQKNPTAFYLCASQDRLVETQYFGPGTRLLVL.

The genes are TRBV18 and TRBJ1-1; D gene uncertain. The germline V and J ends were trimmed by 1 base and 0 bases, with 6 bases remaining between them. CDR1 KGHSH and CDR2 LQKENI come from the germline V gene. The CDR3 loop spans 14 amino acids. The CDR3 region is CASSPQTLNTEAFF. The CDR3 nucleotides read TGTGCCAGCTCACCACAGACACTGAACACTGAAGCTTTCTTT.

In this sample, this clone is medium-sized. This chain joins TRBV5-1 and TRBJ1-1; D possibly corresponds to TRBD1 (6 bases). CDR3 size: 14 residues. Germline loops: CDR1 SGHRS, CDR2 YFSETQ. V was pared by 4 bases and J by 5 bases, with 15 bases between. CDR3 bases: TGCGCCAGCAGCACCTCCAGGGGCCAAACTGAAGCTTTCTTT. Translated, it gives CASSTSRGQTEAFF.

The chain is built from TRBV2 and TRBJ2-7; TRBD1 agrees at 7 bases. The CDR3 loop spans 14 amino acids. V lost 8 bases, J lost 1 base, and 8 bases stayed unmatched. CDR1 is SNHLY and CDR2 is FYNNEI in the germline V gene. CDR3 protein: CASEGTGESYEQYF. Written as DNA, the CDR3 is TGTGCCAGCGAGGGTACAGGGGAGTCCTACGAGCAGTACTTC.

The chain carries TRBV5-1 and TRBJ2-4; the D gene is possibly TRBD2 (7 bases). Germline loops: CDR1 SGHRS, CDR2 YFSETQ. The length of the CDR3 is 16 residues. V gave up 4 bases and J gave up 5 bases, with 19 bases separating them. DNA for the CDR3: TGCGCCAGCAGCCGGGGGGCGGACATTGGCGAAAACATTCAGTACTTC. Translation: CASSRGADIGENIQYF.

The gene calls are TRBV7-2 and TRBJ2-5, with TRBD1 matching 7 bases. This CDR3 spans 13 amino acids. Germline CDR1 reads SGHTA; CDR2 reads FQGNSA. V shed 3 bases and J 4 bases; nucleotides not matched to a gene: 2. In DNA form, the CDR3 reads TGTGCCAGCAGCTTCGGACAGGTAGAGACCCAGTACTTC. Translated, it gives CASSFGQVETQYF.

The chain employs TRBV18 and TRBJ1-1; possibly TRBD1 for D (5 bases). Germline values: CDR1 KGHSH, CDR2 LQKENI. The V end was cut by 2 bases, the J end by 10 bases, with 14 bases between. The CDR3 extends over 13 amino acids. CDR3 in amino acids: CASSPGREGSAFF. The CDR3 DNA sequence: TGTGCCAGCTCACCAGGGCGGGAGGGGTCAGCTTTCTTT.

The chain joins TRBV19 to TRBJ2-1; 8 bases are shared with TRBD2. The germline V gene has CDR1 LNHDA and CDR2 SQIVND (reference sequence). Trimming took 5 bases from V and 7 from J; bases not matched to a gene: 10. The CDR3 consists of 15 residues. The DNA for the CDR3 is TGTGCCAGTAGTGTGCTAGCGGGCATTAATAATGAGCAGTTCTTC. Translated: CASSVLAGINNEQFF. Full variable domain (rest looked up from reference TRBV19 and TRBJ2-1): DGGITQSPKYLFRKEGQNVTLSCEQNLNHDAMYWYRQDPGQGLRLIYYSQIVNDFQKGDIAEGYSVSREKKESFPLTVTSAQKNPTAFYLCASSVLAGINNEQFFGPGTRLTVL.

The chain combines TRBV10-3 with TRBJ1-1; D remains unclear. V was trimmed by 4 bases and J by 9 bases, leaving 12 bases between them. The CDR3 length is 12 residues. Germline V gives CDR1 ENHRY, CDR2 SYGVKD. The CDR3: CAISVGGRKAFF. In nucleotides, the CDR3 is TGTGCCATCAGTGTGGGAGGCAGGAAAGCTTTCTTT.

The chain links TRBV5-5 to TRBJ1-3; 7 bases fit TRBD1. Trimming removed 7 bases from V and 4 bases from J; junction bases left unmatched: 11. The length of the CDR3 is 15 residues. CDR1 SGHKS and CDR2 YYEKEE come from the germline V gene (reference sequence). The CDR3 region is CASSRTGELGNTIYF. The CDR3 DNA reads TGTGCCAGCTCAAGGACAGGAGAGTTAGGAAACACCATATATTTT.

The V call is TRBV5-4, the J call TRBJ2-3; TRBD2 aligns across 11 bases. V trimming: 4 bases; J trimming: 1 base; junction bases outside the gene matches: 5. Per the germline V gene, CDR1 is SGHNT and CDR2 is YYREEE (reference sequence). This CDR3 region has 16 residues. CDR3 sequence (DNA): TGTGCCAGCAGCCGGGAACTAGCGGGGGGCACAGATACGCAGTATTTT. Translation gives CASSRELAGGTDTQYF.

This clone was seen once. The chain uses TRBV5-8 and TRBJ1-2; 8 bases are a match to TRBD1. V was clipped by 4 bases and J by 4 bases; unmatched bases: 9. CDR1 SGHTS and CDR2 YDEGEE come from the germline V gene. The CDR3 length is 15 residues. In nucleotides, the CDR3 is TGTGCCAGCAGCCTTGGACAGGGAGCGGGCTATGGCTACACCTTC. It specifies CASSLGQGAGYGYTF.

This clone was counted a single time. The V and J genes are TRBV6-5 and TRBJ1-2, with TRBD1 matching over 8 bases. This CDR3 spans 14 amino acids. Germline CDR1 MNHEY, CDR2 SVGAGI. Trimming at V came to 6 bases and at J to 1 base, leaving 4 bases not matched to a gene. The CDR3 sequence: CASRRGQDNYGYTF. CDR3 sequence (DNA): TGTGCCAGCAGACGGGGACAGGATAACTATGGCTACACCTTC.

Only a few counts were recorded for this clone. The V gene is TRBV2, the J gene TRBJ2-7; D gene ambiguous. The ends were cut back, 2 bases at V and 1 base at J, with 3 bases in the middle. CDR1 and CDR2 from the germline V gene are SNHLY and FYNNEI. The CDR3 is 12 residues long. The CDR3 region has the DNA TGTGCCAGCAGTGAACGGTCCTACGAGCAGTACTTC. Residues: CASSERSYEQYF.

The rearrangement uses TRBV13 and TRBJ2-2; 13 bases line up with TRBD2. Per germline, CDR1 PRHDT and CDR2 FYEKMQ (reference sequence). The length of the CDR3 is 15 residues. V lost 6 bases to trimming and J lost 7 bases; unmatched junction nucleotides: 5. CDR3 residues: CASSPGLAGVGELFF. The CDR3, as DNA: TGTGCCAGCAGTCCTGGACTAGCGGGAGTCGGGGAGCTGTTTTTT. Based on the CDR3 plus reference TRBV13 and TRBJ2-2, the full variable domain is AAGVIQSPRHLIKEKRETATLKCYPIPRHDTVYWYQQGPGQDPQFLISFYEKMQSDKGSIPDRFSAQQFSDYHSELNMSSLELGDSALYFCASSPGLAGVGELFFGEGSRLTVL.

The CDR3, as DNA: TGTGCCAGCAGCCCGACAGAGAACACTGAAGCTTTCTTT. Protein: CASSPTENTEAFF. The rearrangement joins TRBV5-8 to TRBJ1-1, with D possibly being TRBD1 (5 bases). In germline, CDR1 is SGHTS, CDR2 YDEGEE. This CDR3 spans 13 amino acids. V shed 4 bases and J shed 1 base, with 8 bases lying between them.

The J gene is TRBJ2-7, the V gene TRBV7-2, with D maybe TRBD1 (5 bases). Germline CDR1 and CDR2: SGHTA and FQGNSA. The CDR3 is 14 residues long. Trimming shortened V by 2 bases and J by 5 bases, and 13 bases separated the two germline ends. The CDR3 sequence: CASSLNPGPHEQYF. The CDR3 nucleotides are TGTGCCAGCAGCTTAAATCCAGGGCCCCACGAGCAGTACTTC.

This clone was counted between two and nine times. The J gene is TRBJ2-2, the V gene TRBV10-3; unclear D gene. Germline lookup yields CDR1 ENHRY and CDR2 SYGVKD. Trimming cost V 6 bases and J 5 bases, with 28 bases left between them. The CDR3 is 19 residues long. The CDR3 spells CAIRARLEFGLVGTGELFF. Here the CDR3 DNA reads TGTGCCATCAGAGCCCGCCTAGAGTTTGGTCTCGTTGGGACCGGGGAGCTGTTTTTT.

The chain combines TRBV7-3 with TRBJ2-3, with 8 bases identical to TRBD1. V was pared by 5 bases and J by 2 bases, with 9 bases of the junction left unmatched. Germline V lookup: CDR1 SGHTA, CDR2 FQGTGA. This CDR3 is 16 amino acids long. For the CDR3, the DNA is TGTGCCAGCAGCCGGACAGGGAGCCCTTACACAGATACGCAGTATTTT. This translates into CASSRTGSPYTDTQYF.

In nucleotides, the CDR3 is TGTGCCAGCACTGGGACAGGGTTAACAGGGAACACCATATATTTT. This encodes CASTGTGLTGNTIYF. The chain recombines TRBV5-6 with TRBJ1-3, with 9 bases matching TRBD1. Germline lookup yields CDR1 SGHDT and CDR2 YYEEEE. Trimming took 6 bases from V and 7 from J; bases not matched to a gene: 11. CDR3 length: 15 amino acids.

The CDR3 sequence is CASSLARTMQETQYF. The CDR3 DNA follows: TGCGCCAGCAGCTTGGCCAGGACTATGCAAGAGACCCAGTACTTC. The chain has TRBV5-1 and TRBJ2-5, with D perhaps matching TRBD2 (6 bases). V lost 0 bases to trimming and J lost 2 bases, with 11 bases between them. The CDR3 sequence is 15 residues long. CDR1 is SGHRS, CDR2 YFSETQ, per germline.

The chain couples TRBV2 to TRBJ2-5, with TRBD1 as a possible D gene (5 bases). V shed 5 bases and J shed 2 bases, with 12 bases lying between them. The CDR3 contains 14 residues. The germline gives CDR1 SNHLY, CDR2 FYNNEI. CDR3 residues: CASSSDRAQETQYF. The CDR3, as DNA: TGTGCCAGCAGTTCCGACAGAGCTCAAGAGACCCAGTACTTC.

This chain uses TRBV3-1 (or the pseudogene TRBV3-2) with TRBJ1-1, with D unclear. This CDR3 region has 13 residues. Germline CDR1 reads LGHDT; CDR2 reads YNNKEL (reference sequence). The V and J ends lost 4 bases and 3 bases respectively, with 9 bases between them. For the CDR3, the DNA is TGTGCCAGCAGCCTCGGGGAGGACACTGAAGCTTTCTTT. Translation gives CASSLGEDTEAFF.

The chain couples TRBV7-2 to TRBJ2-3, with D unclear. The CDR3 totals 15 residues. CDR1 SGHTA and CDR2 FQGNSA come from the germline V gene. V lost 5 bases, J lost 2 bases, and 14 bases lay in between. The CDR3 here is CASSPTPWPTDTQYF. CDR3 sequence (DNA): TGTGCCAGCAGCCCAACCCCTTGGCCCACAGATACGCAGTATTTT.

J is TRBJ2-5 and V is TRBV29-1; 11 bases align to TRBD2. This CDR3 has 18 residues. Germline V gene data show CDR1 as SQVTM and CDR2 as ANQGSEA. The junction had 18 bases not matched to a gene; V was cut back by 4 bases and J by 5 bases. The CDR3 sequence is CSVAGSVAGGEGWETQYF. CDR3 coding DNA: TGCAGCGTTGCCGGCTCGGTAGCGGGGGGGGAGGGGTGGGAGACCCAGTACTTC.

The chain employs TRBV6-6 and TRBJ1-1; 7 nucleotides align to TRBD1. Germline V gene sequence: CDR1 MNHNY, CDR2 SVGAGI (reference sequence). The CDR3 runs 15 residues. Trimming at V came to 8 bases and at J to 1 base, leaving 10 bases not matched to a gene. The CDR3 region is CASGLSTGKNTEAFF. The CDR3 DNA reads TGTGCCAGCGGGTTATCGACAGGGAAGAACACTGAAGCTTTCTTT.